One T cell receptor beta chain is described in this entry. What it binds is not known. These data belong to a study of CD8+ T cells in alopecia areata. Whole-study context: Scoring treated patients' severity relied on the percentage of scalp area affected. Broader study findings: Tofacitinib produced a significant decrease in scalp clonality and in expanded CD8+ clones among the top 100. Persistence during tofacitinib was seen for many expanded lesional clones in scalp and blood.

Documented treatment: oral pan-JAK inhibitor, 5-10 mg twice daily. Those with alopecia areata gave lesional scalp punch biopsies and peripheral blood. Following RNA extraction, reverse transcription yielded cDNA that acted as the sequencing template. Profiling relied on immunoSEQ multiplex PCR, and the TCRdb table lists in-frame clones only, not all of them. The sample holds 200,000 to 250,000 clones; about three fifths are singletons and the top ten take around 1.4%. The sequenced sample was CD4+ T cells sorted from blood, obtained at week 4, from a patient treated with tofacitinib. The sequence was collected from a human donor with alopecia areata.

CDR3 residues: CASSLAHSLNTEAFF. DNA of the CDR3: TGTGCCAGCAGCTTAGCCCACAGTCTGAACACTGAAGCTTTCTTT. The chain combines TRBV11-2 with TRBJ1-1, with no clear D. Germline V CDR1 and CDR2: SGHAT, FQNNGV. CDR3 size: 15 residues. Trimming removed 1 base from V and 0 bases from J, with 9 bases in between.